This T cell receptor (beta chain) derives from a study of T cell responses to AZD1222 COVID-19 vaccine. Turning to the study itself: Analyses pooled second doses at about 4 or about 12 weeks.

Some clones are missing from TCRdb's copy, which holds only in-frame ones; the method was immunoSEQ multiplex PCR. The sample has approximately 130,000 clones, 92% seen once. About this clone: The antigen remains undetermined.

Points from the study as a whole: Among spike-specific TCRs, nearly half reportedly target unmutated variant regions. Only a handful of AZD1222 recipients, several in all, had baseline seropositivity.

The germline V gene has CDR1 SEHNR and CDR2 FQNEAQ (reference sequence). The CDR3 runs 15 residues. Trimming took off 5 bases at V and 10 bases at J, with 18 bases between the two ends. This clonotype was sampled from an adult in good health. The chain employs TRBV7-9 and TRBJ1-6, with D perhaps TRBD1 (6 bases). Here the sequenced sample was peripheral blood, taken on day 0 of AZD1222 vaccination. For the CDR3, the DNA is TGTGCCAGCAGCCGCCCCCGGGGGCGAATCTCACCCCTCCACTTT. It translates to CASSRPRGRISPLHF.